Below are 14 T cell receptor beta chains sequenced from a single sample in a study of blood T cell repertoires in COVID-19. Method: immunoSEQ multiplex PCR; TCRdb's copy keeps in-frame clones and lacks some. Of over 150,000 clones listed, 80% to 90% are singletons. The sample was peripheral blood. These receptor sequences come from a human donor in a cohort sampled during active COVID-19.

V usage is TRBV19 and J usage is TRBJ2-6; the D gene is possibly TRBD1 (6 bases). In germline, CDR1 is LNHDA, CDR2 SQIVND (reference sequence). The CDR3 is made up of 16 amino acids. Trimming left V 8 bases short and J 4 bases short, with 18 bases between. The CDR3 nucleotides are TGTGCCAGTCGGGACACCGGTTGGGCCGGGGCCAACGTCCTGACTTTC. It is translated as CASRDTGWAGANVLTF.

The gene calls are TRBV6-5 and TRBJ2-5, with TRBD1 matching 9 bases. This CDR3 spans 13 amino acids. CDR1 MNHEY and CDR2 SVGAGI come from the germline V gene. Trimming removed 5 bases from V and 5 bases from J; junction bases left unmatched: 3. The CDR3 nucleotides are TGTGCCAGCAGTCGGGACAGGGACGAGACCCAGTACTTC. This encodes CASSRDRDETQYF.

Notes on this clone: This CDR3 is also generated by other DNA sequences in the sample. The CDR3 DNA follows: TGTGCCAGCAGCGTAGGCGGGACGAGCTCCTACAATGAGCAGTTCTTC. Translation gives CASSVGGTSSYNEQFF. The chain recombines TRBV9 with TRBJ2-1; tentative D call: TRBD2 (6 bases). V lost 0 bases, J lost 0 bases, and 10 bases lay in between. CDR1 is SGDLS and CDR2 is YYNGEE in the germline V gene. The CDR3 is made up of 16 amino acids.

This clone appeared a few times. The chain is built from TRBV10-2 and TRBJ1-1; D is perhaps TRBD1 (6 bases). Trimming removed 6 bases from V and 0 bases from J, with 17 bases in between. CDR3 length: 16 amino acids. Germline loops: CDR1 WSHSY, CDR2 SAAADI. DNA of the CDR3: TGCGCCAGCAGGATACAGGGAGAAGGGATGAACACTGAAGCTTTCTTT. Encoded protein: CASRIQGEGMNTEAFF.

CDR3 loop: CASSFPRINTGELFF. As DNA, the CDR3 is TGTGCCAGCAGTTTTCCCAGGATCAACACCGGGGAGCTGTTTTTT. The genes are TRBV28 and TRBJ2-2; D ambiguous. Germline loops: CDR1 MDHEN, CDR2 SYDVKM. Deletions cut 3 bases from V and 2 bases from J, with 10 bases between. The CDR3 contains 15 residues. The whole variable domain, filled in from reference TRBV28 and TRBJ2-2, reads DVKVTQSSRYLVKRTGEKVFLECVQDMDHENMFWYRQDPGLGLRLIYFSYDVKMKEKGDIPEGYSVSREKKERFSLILESASTNQTSMYLCASSFPRINTGELFFGEGSRLTVL.

The gene calls are TRBV15 and TRBJ2-1; D gene uncertain. The CDR3 covers 17 residues. V lost 0 bases, J lost 5 bases, and 17 bases lay in between. Per the germline V gene, CDR1 is LNHNV and CDR2 is YYDKDF (reference sequence). Written as DNA, the CDR3 is TGTGCCACCAGCAGAGATCTTGCCCGACTTTCTAACAATGAGCAGTTCTTC. This translates into CATSRDLARLSNNEQFF. Drawing the rest from reference TRBV15 and TRBJ2-1, the complete variable domain is DAMVIQNPRYQVTQFGKPVTLSCSQTLNHNVMYWYQQKSSQAPKLLFHYYDKDFNNEADTPDNFQSRRPNTSFCFLDIRSPGLGDTAMYLCATSRDLARLSNNEQFFGPGTRLTVL.

The chain carries TRBV9 and TRBJ2-1; 10 bases map to TRBD2. V lost 1 base and J lost 2; bases outside the gene matches: 6. CDR1 is SGDLS and CDR2 is YYNGEE in the germline V gene. CDR3 length: 17 residues. CDR3 nucleotides: TGTGCCAGCAGCGTACCTACGGGGACTAGCGCCTACAATGAGCAGTTCTTC. Translation gives CASSVPTGTSAYNEQFF.

This clone has only a few counts. The V and J genes are TRBV7-2 and TRBJ1-6; weak D call: TRBD1 (5 bases). CDR3 size: 15 residues. V was shortened by 3 bases and J by 8 bases, with 14 bases between the two germline ends. Germline values: CDR1 SGHTA, CDR2 FQGNSA. In DNA, the CDR3 is TGTGCCAGCAGCTTGGGGACTCCGAGAGATTCACCCCTCCACTTT. This gives the protein CASSLGTPRDSPLHF. The full variable domain, in which reference TRBV7-2 and TRBJ1-6 provide the parts outside the CDR3, is GAGVSQSPSNKVTEKGKDVELRCDPISGHTALYWYRQSLGQGLEFLIYFQGNSAPDKSGLPSDRFSAERTGGSVSTLTIQRTQQEDSAVYLCASSLGTPRDSPLHFGNGTRLTVT.

This clone has only a few counts. The gene calls are TRBV3-1 (or the pseudogene TRBV3-2) and TRBJ1-6, with D maybe TRBD1 (6 bases). Per germline, CDR1 LGHDT and CDR2 YNNKEL (reference sequence). The CDR3 totals 14 residues. V lost 6 bases to trimming and J lost 5 bases, with 11 bases between them. Here the CDR3 DNA reads TGTGCCAGCAGGGATGGACAGAATAATTCACCCCTCCACTTT. Protein sequence: CASRDGQNNSPLHF.

The V and J genes are TRBV3-1 (or the pseudogene TRBV3-2) and TRBJ2-5; tentatively, D is TRBD2 (6 bases). The germline V and J ends were trimmed by 5 bases and 8 bases, with 9 bases remaining between them. In germline, CDR1 is LGHDT, CDR2 YNNKEL (reference sequence). The length of the CDR3 is 11 residues. CDR3: CASSFSGTQYF. The CDR3 DNA reads TGTGCCAGCAGCTTTAGCGGAACCCAGTACTTC.

This clone was seen just once. V gene TRBV15 combines with J gene TRBJ2-7; D gene ambiguous. CDR3 length equals 12 residues. From germline, CDR1 is LNHNV and CDR2 YYDKDF (reference sequence). Between the trimmed V and J ends, which lost 0 bases and 4 bases, there was a span of 4 bases. CDR3 in DNA: TGTGCCACCAGCAGAGATTCGTACGAGCAGTACTTC. This translates into CATSRDSYEQYF.

This clone appeared once. This chain connects TRBV7-9 to TRBJ2-1; D not resolved. The length of the CDR3 is 15 residues. Germline values: CDR1 SEHNR, CDR2 FQNEAQ (reference sequence). V gave up 4 bases and J gave up 6 bases, with 16 bases separating them. In nucleotides, the CDR3 is TGTGCCAGCAGCTCCCCCTCGATGGGCGCCAATGAGCAGTTCTTC. It yields the protein CASSSPSMGANEQFF.

CDR3 sequence (DNA): TGTGCCAGCAGCTCAGGACACCCCCGCTCACCCCTCCACTTT. Protein product: CASSSGHPRSPLHF. J is TRBJ1-6 and V is TRBV7-2; possible D gene TRBD1, 5 bases. Germline lookup yields CDR1 SGHTA and CDR2 FQGNSA. CDR3 size: 14 residues. V lost 4 bases, J lost 10 bases, and 14 bases lay in between. Filled out from reference TRBV7-2 and TRBJ1-6, the complete variable domain reads GAGVSQSPSNKVTEKGKDVELRCDPISGHTALYWYRQSLGQGLEFLIYFQGNSAPDKSGLPSDRFSAERTGGSVSTLTIQRTQQEDSAVYLCASSSGHPRSPLHFGNGTRLTVT.

The gene calls are TRBV7-9 and TRBJ2-7; D might be TRBD1 (6 bases). V lost 5 bases to trimming and J lost 7 bases, with 12 bases between them. Germline CDR1 is SEHNR and CDR2 is FQNEAQ (reference sequence). The CDR3 runs 12 residues. The CDR3 loop is CASSPTGYEQYF. The CDR3 nucleotides read TGTGCCAGCAGCCCTACAGGGTATGAGCAGTACTTC.